The source of this TCR beta chain is a study of shared clonotypes between healthy human individuals. Study in general: There were three CD4 naive, three CD4 memory, two CD8 naive and one CD8 memory plates per donor. Study-wide points: Lower generation probabilities were found for non-shared clonotypes than for those shared by all four donors.

There are 15 residues in the CDR3. Germline values: CDR1 LNHDA, CDR2 SQIVND (reference sequence). CD45RO-negative cells were positively selected for CCR7, leaving out terminally differentiated effector memory CD45RA+ cells. Those who donated, Caucasian adults without exception, all lived in Nashville, Tennessee. With respect to this clone: The target antigen is unknown.

A 200 ng quantity of DNA, 25,000 to 30,000 T cell genomes, went into the sorted-subset replicate PCRs. The assay was immunoSEQ multiplex PCR, and TCRdb's table has in-frame clones only and misses some. The data hold roughly 2.1 million clones, with about 92% observed a single time. The material sequenced was naive CD8+ T cells from PBMCs. The rearrangement links TRBV19 to TRBJ2-7, with 10 positions matching TRBD2. This TCR came from a man between 18 and 35 years old in good health. Some clones in this sample may be carry-over from other donors' samples. CDR3 residues: CATKAGLAGDYEQYF. The CDR3 bases are TGTGCGACGAAAGCAGGGCTAGCGGGAGACTACGAGCAGTACTTC.